This TCR beta chain was captured by sequencing in a study of blood T cells in healthy people across ages. Sample-barcoded 5' priming and a J-beta primer mix drove a second PCR of about 6 to 12 cycles. All samples gave at least 2.5 million CDR3-containing paired-end reads. A single record per CDR3 protein comes from TCRdb applying MiXCR to the 5' RACE reads. The profile shows 790,000 or so distinct CDR3 sequences, approximately 53% of them singletons. The people who gave samples were healthy Caucasians from Russia, aged roughly 6 to 100. Per sample, extraction of total RNA gave at least 5.5 micrograms in every case. The CDR3 runs 14 residues. Between the trimmed V and J ends, which lost 3 bases and 8 bases, there was a span of 13 bases. Germline CDR1 reads MNHEY; CDR2 reads SMNVEV (reference sequence).

Sequenced: blood. This rearrangement joins TRBV27 to TRBJ1-4, with D unresolved. This sequence originates from a man in his forties or fifties in good health. Written as DNA, the CDR3 is TGTGCCAGCAGTTTTCGAAGGGAGGAAGAAAAACTGTTTTTT. Translating gives CASSFRREEEKLFF.